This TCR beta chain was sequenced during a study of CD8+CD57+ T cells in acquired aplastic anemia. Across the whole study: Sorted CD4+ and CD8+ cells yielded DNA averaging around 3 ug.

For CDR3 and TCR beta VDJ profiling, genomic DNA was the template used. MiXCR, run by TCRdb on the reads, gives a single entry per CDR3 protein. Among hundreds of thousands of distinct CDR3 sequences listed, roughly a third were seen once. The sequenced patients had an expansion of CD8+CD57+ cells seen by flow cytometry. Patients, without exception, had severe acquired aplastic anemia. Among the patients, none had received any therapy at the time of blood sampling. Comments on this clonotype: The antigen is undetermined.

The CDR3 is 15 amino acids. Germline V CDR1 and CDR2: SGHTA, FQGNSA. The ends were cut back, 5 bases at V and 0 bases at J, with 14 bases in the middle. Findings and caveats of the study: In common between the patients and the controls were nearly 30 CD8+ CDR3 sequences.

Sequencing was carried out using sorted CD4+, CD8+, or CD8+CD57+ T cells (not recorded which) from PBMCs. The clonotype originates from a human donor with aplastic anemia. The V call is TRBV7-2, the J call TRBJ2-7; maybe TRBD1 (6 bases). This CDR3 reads CASSLITGISYEQYF. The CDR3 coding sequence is TGTGCCAGCAGCCTCATAACAGGGATCTCCTACGAGCAGTACTTC. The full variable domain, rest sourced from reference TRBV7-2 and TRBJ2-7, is GAGVSQSPSNKVTEKGKDVELRCDPISGHTALYWYRQSLGQGLEFLIYFQGNSAPDKSGLPSDRFSAERTGGSVSTLTIQRTQQEDSAVYLCASSLITGISYEQYFGPGTRLTVT.